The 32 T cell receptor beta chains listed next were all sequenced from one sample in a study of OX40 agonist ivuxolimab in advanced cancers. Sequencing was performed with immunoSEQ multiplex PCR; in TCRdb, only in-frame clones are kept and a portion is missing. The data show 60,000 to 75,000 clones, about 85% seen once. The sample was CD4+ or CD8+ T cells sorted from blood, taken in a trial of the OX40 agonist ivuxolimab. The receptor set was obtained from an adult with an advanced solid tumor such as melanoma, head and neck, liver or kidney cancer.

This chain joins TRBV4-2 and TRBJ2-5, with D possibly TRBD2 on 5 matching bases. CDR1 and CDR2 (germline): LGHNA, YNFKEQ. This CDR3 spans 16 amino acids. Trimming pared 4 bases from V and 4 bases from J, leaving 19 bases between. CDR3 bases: TGTGCCAGCAGCCCCGAGGCGATTGGAGGCGGAGAGACCCAGTACTTC. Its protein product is CASSPEAIGGGETQYF.

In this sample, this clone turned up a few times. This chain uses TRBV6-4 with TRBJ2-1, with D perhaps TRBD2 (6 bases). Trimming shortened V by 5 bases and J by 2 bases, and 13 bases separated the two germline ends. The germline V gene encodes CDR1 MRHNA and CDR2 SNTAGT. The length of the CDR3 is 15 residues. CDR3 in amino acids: CASSPSSGTYNEQFF. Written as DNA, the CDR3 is TGTGCCAGCAGTCCCAGTAGCGGAACCTACAATGAGCAGTTCTTC.

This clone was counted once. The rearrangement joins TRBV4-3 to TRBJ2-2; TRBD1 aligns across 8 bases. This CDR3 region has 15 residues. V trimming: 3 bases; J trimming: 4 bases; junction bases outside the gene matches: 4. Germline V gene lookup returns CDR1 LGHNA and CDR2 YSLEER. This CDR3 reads CASSHGQGGTGELFF. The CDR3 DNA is TGCGCCAGCAGCCATGGACAGGGAGGCACCGGGGAGCTGTTTTTT.

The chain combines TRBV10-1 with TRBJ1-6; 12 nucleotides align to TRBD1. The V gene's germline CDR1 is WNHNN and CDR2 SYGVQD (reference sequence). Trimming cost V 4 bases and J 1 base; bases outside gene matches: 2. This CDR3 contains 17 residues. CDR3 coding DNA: TGCGCCAGCAGTGCGGGACAGGGGGCTTCCTATAATTCACCCCTCCACTTT. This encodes CASSAGQGASYNSPLHF.

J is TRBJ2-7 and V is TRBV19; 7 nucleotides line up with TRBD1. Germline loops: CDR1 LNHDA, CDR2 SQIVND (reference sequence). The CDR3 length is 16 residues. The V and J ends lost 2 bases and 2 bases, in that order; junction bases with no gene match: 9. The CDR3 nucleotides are TGTGCCAGTAGTATAATCGGCGGACAGGTACCCTACGAGCAGTACTTC. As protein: CASSIIGGQVPYEQYF.

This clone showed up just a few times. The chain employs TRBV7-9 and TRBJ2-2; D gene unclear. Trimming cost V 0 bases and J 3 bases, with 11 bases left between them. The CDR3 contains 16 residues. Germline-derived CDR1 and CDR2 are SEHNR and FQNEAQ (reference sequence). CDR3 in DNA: TGTGCCAGCAGCTTAGCGTTAACAGTTCACACCGGGGAGCTGTTTTTT. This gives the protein CASSLALTVHTGELFF. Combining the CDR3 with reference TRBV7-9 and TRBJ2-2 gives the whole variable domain DTGVSQNPRHKITKRGQNVTFRCDPISEHNRLYWYRQTLGQGPEFLTYFQNEAQLEKSRLLSDRFSAERPKGSFSTLEIQRTEQGDSAMYLCASSLALTVHTGELFFGEGSRLTVL.

The CDR3 nucleotides read TGTGCCACCAGCGGTAGAGCGGGGGGGCCTAACGGGGAGCTGTTTTTT. Translating it yields CATSGRAGGPNGELFF. The V and J genes are TRBV15 and TRBJ2-2; 10 bases align to TRBD2. With 5 bases clipped from V and 7 bases from J, the junction kept 10 bases outside the gene matches. CDR1 and CDR2 (germline): LNHNV, YYDKDF (reference sequence). This CDR3 spans 16 amino acids.

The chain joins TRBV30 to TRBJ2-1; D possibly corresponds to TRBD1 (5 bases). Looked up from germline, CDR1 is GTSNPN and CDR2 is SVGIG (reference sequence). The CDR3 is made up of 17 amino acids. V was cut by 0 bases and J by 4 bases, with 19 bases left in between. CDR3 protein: CAWSVLDYDSAYNEQFF. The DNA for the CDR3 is TGTGCCTGGAGTGTACTGGATTACGACAGCGCATACAATGAGCAGTTCTTC.

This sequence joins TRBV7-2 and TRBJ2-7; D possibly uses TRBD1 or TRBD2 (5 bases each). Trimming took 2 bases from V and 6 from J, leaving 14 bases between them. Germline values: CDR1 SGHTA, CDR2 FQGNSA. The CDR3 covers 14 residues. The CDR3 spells CASSLRGEQREQYF. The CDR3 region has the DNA TGTGCCAGCAGCTTAAGGGGAGAACAACGCGAGCAGTACTTC. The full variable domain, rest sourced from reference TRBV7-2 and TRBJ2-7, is GAGVSQSPSNKVTEKGKDVELRCDPISGHTALYWYRQSLGQGLEFLIYFQGNSAPDKSGLPSDRFSAERTGGSVSTLTIQRTQQEDSAVYLCASSLRGEQREQYFGPGTRLTVT.

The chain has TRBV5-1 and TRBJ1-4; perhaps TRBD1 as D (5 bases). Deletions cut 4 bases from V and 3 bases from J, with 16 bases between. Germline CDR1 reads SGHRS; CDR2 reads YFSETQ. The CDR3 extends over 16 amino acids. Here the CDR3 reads CASSRDRDSANEKLFF. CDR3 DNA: TGCGCCAGCAGCCGGGACCGAGACTCTGCTAATGAAAAACTGTTTTTT.

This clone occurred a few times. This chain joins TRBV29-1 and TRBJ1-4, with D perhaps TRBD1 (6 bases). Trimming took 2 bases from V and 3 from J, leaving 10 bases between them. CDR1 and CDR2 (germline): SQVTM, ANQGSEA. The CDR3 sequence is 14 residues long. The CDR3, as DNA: TGCAGCGTTGAACAGGGGCTCTCTAATGAAAAACTGTTTTTT. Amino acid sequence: CSVEQGLSNEKLFF.

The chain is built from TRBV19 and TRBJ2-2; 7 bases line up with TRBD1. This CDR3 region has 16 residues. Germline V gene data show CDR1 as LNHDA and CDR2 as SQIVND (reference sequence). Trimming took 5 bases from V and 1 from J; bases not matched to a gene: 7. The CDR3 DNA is TGTGCCAGTAGTCGGAAACAGGGGTTGAACACCGGGGAGCTGTTTTTT. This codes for CASSRKQGLNTGELFF.

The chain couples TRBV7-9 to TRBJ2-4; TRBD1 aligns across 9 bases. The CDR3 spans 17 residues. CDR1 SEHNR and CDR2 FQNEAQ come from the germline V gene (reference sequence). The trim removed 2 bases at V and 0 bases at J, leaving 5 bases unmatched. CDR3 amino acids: CASSLIGQGIAKNIQYF. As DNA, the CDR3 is TGTGCCAGCAGCTTAATCGGACAGGGGATAGCCAAAAACATTCAGTACTTC.

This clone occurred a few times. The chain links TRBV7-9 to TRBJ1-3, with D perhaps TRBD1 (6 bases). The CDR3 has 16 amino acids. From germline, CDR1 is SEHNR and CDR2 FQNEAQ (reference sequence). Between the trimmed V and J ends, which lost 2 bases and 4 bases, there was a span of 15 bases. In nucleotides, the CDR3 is TGTGCCAGCAGCTTAAGAGGGGGACTGGGAGGAAACACCATATATTTT. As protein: CASSLRGGLGGNTIYF.

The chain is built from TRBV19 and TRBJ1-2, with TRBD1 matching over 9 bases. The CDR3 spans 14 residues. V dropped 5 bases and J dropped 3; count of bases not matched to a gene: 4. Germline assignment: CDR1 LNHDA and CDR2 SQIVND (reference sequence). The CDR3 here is CASSAWTGDYGYTF. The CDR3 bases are TGTGCCAGTAGTGCTTGGACAGGGGACTATGGCTACACCTTC.

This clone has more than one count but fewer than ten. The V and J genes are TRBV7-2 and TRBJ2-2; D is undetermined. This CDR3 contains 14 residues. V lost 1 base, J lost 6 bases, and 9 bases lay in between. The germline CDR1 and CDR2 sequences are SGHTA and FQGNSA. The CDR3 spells CASSLGRPAGELFF. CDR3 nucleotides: TGTGCCAGCAGCTTAGGGCGACCCGCCGGGGAGCTGTTTTTT.

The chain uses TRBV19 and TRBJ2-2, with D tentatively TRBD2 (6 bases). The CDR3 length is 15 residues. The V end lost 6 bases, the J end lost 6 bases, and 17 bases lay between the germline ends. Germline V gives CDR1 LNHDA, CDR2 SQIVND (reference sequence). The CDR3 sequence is CASSLRDSRPGELFF. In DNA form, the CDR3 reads TGTGCCAGTAGCCTTCGGGACTCCCGGCCCGGGGAGCTGTTTTTT.

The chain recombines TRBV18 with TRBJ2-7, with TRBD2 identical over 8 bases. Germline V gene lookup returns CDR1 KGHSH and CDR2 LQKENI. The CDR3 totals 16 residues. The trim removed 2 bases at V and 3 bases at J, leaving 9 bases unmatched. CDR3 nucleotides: TGTGCCAGCTCACCAAGGTTGAGCGGGAGCGTCTACGAGCAGTACTTC. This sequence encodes CASSPRLSGSVYEQYF.

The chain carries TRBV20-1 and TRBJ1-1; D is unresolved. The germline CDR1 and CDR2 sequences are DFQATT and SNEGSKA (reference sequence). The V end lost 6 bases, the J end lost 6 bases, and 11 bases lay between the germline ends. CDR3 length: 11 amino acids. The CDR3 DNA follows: TGCAGTGCGAGCGGGATCCCTGAAGCTTTCTTT. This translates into CSASGIPEAFF.

The DNA of the CDR3 is TGCGCCAGCAGCTCAACGGTCTCTGGGGCCAACGTCCTGACTTTC. The encoded protein is CASSSTVSGANVLTF. This chain links TRBV5-1 with TRBJ2-6; D not certain. The CDR3 covers 15 residues. Between the trimmed V and J ends, which lost 3 bases and 0 bases, there was a span of 7 bases. The germline V gene encodes CDR1 SGHRS and CDR2 YFSETQ.

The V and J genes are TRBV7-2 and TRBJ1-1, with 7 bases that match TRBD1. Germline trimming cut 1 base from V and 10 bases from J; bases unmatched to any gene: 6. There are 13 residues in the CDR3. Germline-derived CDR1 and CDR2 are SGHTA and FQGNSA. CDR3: CASSLDRGLGAFF. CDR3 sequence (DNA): TGTGCCAGCAGCTTAGACAGGGGCCTTGGAGCTTTCTTT.

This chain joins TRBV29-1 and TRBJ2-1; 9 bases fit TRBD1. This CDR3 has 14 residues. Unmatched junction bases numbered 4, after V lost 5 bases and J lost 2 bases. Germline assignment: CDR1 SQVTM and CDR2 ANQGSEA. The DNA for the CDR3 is TGCAGCGTTCTTGACAGGGGGACCTACAATGAGCAGTTCTTC. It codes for CSVLDRGTYNEQFF.

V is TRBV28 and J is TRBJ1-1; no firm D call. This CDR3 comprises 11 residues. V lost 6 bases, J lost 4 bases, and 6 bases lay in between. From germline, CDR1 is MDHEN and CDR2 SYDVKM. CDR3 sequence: CASSRGTEAFF. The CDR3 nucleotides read TGTGCCAGCAGCCGGGGCACTGAAGCTTTCTTT.

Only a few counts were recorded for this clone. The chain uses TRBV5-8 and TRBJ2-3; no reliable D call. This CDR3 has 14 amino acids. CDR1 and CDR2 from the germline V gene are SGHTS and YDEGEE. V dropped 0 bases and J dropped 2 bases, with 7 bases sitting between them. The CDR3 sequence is CASSLADHTDTQYF. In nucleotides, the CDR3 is TGTGCCAGCAGCTTGGCCGATCACACAGATACGCAGTATTTT.

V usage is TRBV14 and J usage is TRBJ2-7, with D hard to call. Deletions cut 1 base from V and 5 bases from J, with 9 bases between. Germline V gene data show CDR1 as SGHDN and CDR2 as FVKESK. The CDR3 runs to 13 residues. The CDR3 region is CASSQVSPHEQYF. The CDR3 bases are TGTGCCAGCAGCCAAGTCAGCCCCCACGAGCAGTACTTC. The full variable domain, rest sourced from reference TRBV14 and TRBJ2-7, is EAGVTQFPSHSVIEKGQTVTLRCDPISGHDNLYWYRRVMGKEIKFLLHFVKESKQDESGMPNNRFLAERTGGTYSTLKVQPAELEDSGVYFCASSQVSPHEQYFGPGTRLTVT.

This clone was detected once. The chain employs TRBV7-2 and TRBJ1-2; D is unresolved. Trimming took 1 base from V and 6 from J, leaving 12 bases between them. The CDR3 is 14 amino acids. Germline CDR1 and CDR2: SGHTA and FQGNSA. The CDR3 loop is CASSLVDAGNGYTF. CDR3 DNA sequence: TGTGCCAGCAGCTTAGTAGATGCGGGGAATGGCTACACCTTC. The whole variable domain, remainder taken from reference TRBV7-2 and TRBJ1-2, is GAGVSQSPSNKVTEKGKDVELRCDPISGHTALYWYRQSLGQGLEFLIYFQGNSAPDKSGLPSDRFSAERTGGSVSTLTIQRTQQEDSAVYLCASSLVDAGNGYTFGSGTRLTVV.

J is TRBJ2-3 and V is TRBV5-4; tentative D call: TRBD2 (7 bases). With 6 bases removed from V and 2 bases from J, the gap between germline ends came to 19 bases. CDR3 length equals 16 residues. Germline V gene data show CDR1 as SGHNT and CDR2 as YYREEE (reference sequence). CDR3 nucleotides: TGTGCCAGCACCGAAGGTGGGCGGGGGCCCACAGATACGCAGTATTTT. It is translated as CASTEGGRGPTDTQYF. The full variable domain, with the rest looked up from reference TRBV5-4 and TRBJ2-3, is ETGVTQSPTHLIKTRGQQVTLRCSSQSGHNTVSWYQQALGQGPQFIFQYYREEENGRGNFPPRFSGLQFPNYSSELNVNALELDDSALYLCASTEGGRGPTDTQYFGPGTRLTVL.

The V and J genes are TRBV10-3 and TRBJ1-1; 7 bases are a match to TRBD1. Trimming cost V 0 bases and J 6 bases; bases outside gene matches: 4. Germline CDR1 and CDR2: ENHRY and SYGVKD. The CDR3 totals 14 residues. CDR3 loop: CAISESGGGAEAFF. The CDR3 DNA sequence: TGTGCCATCAGTGAGTCGGGAGGGGGCGCTGAAGCTTTCTTT.

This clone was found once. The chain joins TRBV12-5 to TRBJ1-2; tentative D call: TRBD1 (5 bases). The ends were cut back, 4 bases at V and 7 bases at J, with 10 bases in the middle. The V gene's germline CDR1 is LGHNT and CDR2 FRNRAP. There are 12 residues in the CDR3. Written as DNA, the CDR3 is TGTGCTAGTGGTTCAGGGTATAGTGGCTACACCTTC. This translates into CASGSGYSGYTF.

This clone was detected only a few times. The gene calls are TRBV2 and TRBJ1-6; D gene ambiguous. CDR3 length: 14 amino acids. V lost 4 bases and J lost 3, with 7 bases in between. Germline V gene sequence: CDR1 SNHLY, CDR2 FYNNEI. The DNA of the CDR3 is TGTGCCAGCAGTGGACACGGCTATAATTCACCCCTCCACTTT. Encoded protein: CASSGHGYNSPLHF.

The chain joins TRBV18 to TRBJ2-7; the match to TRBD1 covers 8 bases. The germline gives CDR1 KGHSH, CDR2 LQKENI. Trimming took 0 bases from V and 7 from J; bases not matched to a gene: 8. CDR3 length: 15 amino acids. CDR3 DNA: TGTGCCAGCTCACCACCAAGCAGGGGGCTCTTGGAGCAGTACTTC. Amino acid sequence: CASSPPSRGLLEQYF.

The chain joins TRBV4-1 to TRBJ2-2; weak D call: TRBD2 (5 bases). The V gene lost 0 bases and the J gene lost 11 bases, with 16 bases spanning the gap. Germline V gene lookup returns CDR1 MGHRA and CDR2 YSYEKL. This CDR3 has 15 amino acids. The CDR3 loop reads CASSQDLGGRPELFF. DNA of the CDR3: TGCGCCAGCAGCCAAGATTTGGGTGGGAGACCCGAGCTGTTTTTT.